This T cell receptor (beta chain) was sequenced during a study of blood T cell repertoires in COVID-19. In the study overall: Collection of acute and convalescent COVID-19 samples took place in the United States, Italy and Spain. From T cells, B-cell-depleted T cells, or PBMCs came the material, which was cDNA or gDNA.

The CDR3 length is 14 residues. With 2 bases clipped from V and 3 bases from J, the junction kept 2 bases outside the gene matches. Germline V gene sequence: CDR1 SGHAT, CDR2 FQNNGV. Seattle patients were enrolled while actively infected and followed longitudinally. This clone has a single count. The same CDR3 can be traced to other DNA sequences in this sample. Original analysis: Reference gene primer amplification yielded estimated nucleated cell counts. Only in-frame clones appear in the TCRdb table, and some are missing; sequencing was by immunoSEQ multiplex PCR. V, J and clone size were drawn from that table, and D and trimming were deduced from the DNA. The table records nearly 200,000 clones, over 80% of them present only once.

This clonotype was obtained from a man aged 55 to 70 with COVID-19, enrolled during active disease. V usage is TRBV11-2 and J usage is TRBJ2-3, with 7 bases aligning to TRBD2. The specimen was peripheral blood. CDR3: CASSLRAGTDTQYF. DNA for the CDR3: TGTGCCAGCAGCTTACGAGCGGGGACAGATACGCAGTATTTT.